A selection of T cell receptor beta chains follows, all from one sample in a study of long-term antiretroviral therapy in people with HIV. TCRdb keeps only in-frame clones here, not all; method: immunoSEQ multiplex PCR. The data contain roughly 17,000 clones, roughly 91% of them singletons. The sample was unsorted PBMCs, taken 0.3 years after starting antiretroviral therapy. Receptor source: a man in his sixties with HIV. CDR3s include the opening cysteine and the closing phenylalanine or tryptophan. A D gene is named only where the DNA matches it firmly. Expanded clones get a size class; other rows say once, few or many, or leave the size out.

14,TRBJ1-1,once,TRBV5-1,NA,TGCGCCAGCAGCTTGGACAGACCGAACACTGAAGCTTTCTTT,CASSLDRPNTEAFF
15,TRBJ1-1,once,TRBV4-3,NA,TGCGCCAGCAGCCGGGTGATCAATGGGGGGACTGAAGCTTTCTTT,CASSRVINGGTEAFF
19,TRBJ1-5,NA,TRBV12-5,NA,TGTGCTAGTGGTTTGGAAGAAAACGTTATCGGGGTGGTCAATCAGCCCCAGCATTTT,CASGLEENVIGVVNQPQHF
17,TRBJ2-1,NA,TRBV27,NA,TGTGCCAGCAGTTTAAGGTTAGGGGGGACGAAAGACAATGAGCAGTTCTTC,CASSLRLGGTKDNEQFF
18,TRBJ2-3,NA,TRBV11-1,NA,TGTGCCAGCAGCTTAGCTTGGGCCCATGGGCTAGCCACAGATACGCAGTATTTT,CASSLAWAHGLATDTQYF
14,TRBJ2-1,NA,TRBV5-1,TRBD2,TGCGCCAGCAGGGGAACTAGCGGGAGCAATGAGCAGTTCTTC,CASRGTSGSNEQFF
16,TRBJ2-7,NA,TRBV7-8,NA,TGTGCCAGCAGCTTATATAAGACTAAACAGTCCTACGAGCAGTACTTC,CASSLYKTKQSYEQYF
18,TRBJ2-3,NA,TRBV5-6,NA,TGTGCCAGCAGCTGCGACCGGCTAGGGTGTCTCCTCACAGATACGCAGTATTTT,CASSCDRLGCLLTDTQYF
13,TRBJ1-2,once,TRBV7-9,NA,TGTGCCAGCACCCCGCACAGAGGTGATGGCTACACCTTC,CASTPHRGDGYTF
15,TRBJ1-2,NA,TRBV6-6,NA,TGTGCCAGCAGCTTAACACCAATACCAAACTATGGCTACACCTTC,CASSLTPIPNYGYTF
15,TRBJ1-1,NA,TRBV5-4,NA,TGTGCCAGCAGCTTGGGGACGGACTTGAACACTGAAGCTTTCTTT,CASSLGTDLNTEAFF
13,TRBJ1-2,NA,TRBV5-1,NA,TGCGCCAGCAGCTTGGGACAGTACTATGGCTACACCTTC,CASSLGQYYGYTF
16,TRBJ2-3,NA,TRBV11-3,TRBD1,TGTGCCAGCAGCGCCGGGACAGCCACTAGCACAGATACGCAGTATTTT,CASSAGTATSTDTQYF
15,TRBJ2-1,NA,TRBV6-6,NA,TGTGCCAGCAGTTACGCGCTAGGGGCAATGAATGAGCAGTTCTTC,CASSYALGAMNEQFF
15,TRBJ1-5,NA,TRBV18,NA,TGTGCCAGCTCACCCTCCACAGGGTCGGATCAGCCCCAGCATTTT,CASSPSTGSDQPQHF
12,TRBJ2-7,NA,TRBV5-1,NA,TGCGCCAGCAGCTTGGCGGGGTGGGGGCCAAGCTTC,CASSLAGWGPSF
16,TRBJ2-6,NA,TRBV19,NA,TGTGCCAGTAGTATCCCGGGGTGGGCTGGGGCCAACGTCCTGACTTTC,CASSIPGWAGANVLTF
17,TRBJ2-1,NA,TRBV5-1,TRBD2,TGCGCCAGCAGCTTGGGGCTAGCGGGAGGGCCGGGAAATGAGCAGTTCTTC,CASSLGLAGGPGNEQFF
18,TRBJ2-1,NA,TRBV4-3,TRBD2,TGCGCCAGCAGCCAAGTCGTAATTGCGGGAGCCCCTCTCAATGAGCAGTTCTTC,CASSQVVIAGAPLNEQFF
16,TRBJ1-3,NA,TRBV6-5,NA,TGTGCCAGCAGTTACCCGGGGAGGGAACCCCGAAACACCATATATTTT,CASSYPGREPRNTIYF
15,TRBJ2-7,NA,TRBV5-4,TRBD2,TGTGCCAGCAGCAAAACGGGAGGTGAATCGTACGAGCAGTACTTC,CASSKTGGESYEQYF
15,TRBJ2-2,NA,TRBV7-9,NA,TGTGCCAGCAGCTTAGGGTCTGGGGCTGGCGGGGAGCTGTTTTTT,CASSLGSGAGGELFF
15,TRBJ2-2,NA,TRBV7-8,TRBD1,TGTGCCAGCAGCCCACAGGGGCCGGGCACCGGGGAGCTGTTTTTT,CASSPQGPGTGELFF
15,TRBJ2-7,NA,TRBV7-2,TRBD2,TGTGCCAGCAGCCAAGCCCTAGCGGGGGTTGGGGAGCAGTACTTC,CASSQALAGVGEQYF